This T cell receptor (beta chain) was retrieved from a study of blood T cell repertoires in COVID-19. The germline V gene encodes CDR1 SNHLY and CDR2 FYNNEI. Trimming stripped 6 bases from V and 5 bases from J, with 11 bases between. The CDR3 runs 13 residues. Authors' analysis steps: Reference gene primer amplification gave estimated nucleated cell counts. Repertoires were generated with immunoSEQ multiplex PCR, while TCRdb's copy carries only in-frame clones and drops some. V and J calls and clone size are as listed in that table; D and trimming were resolved from the DNA. This table has fewer than 150,000 clones, around four fifths appearing once.

The chain couples TRBV2 to TRBJ2-1, with D unclear. The sequence was collected from a woman of 80 years or more with acute or convalescent COVID-19. Sequencing was performed on peripheral blood. The CDR3 sequence is CASRFPENNEQFF. CDR3 sequence (DNA): TGTGCCAGCAGGTTCCCAGAAAACAATGAGCAGTTCTTC.